Listed here are 9 T cell receptor beta chains from one sample, sequenced in a study of T cells in Graves' hyperthyroidism and ophthalmopathy. There were TCR beta CDR3 regions amplified from RNA transcripts. A first-round RT-PCR of the TCR CDR3 used the HTBI primer set. TCRdb recomputed calls from the multiplex PCR reads with MiXCR, one row per CDR3 protein. The data show about 270,000 distinct CDR3 sequences, with about 20% seen just once and approximately 60% held by the top ten. The specimen sequenced was blood. All receptors come from a man younger than 40 with Graves' ophthalmopathy.

The chain joins TRBV20-1 to TRBJ1-5; D is possibly TRBD1 (5 bases). CDR3 size: 16 residues. Germline V CDR1 and CDR2: DFQATT, SNEGSKA (reference sequence). V lost 5 bases and J 0 bases, leaving 17 bases between the germline ends. The CDR3 region has the DNA TGCAGTGCTTATTCCGGGACCGGTTATAGCAATCAGCCCCAGCATTTT. The encoded protein is CSAYSGTGYSNQPQHF.

The genes are TRBV6-1 and TRBJ2-5, with a weak D call TRBD1 (6 bases). The CDR3 has 14 amino acids. The germline V gene has CDR1 MNHNS and CDR2 SASEGT. V lost 7 bases, J lost 4 bases, and 16 bases lay in between. The CDR3 DNA reads TGTGCCAGCACTCAAGGGGGATTCAGAGAGACCCAGTACTTC. Translated: CASTQGGFRETQYF.

The chain carries TRBV7-9 and TRBJ2-3; tentative D call: TRBD2 (6 bases). Between the trimmed V and J ends, which lost 4 bases and 8 bases, there was a span of 13 bases. Germline-derived CDR1 and CDR2 are SEHNR and FQNEAQ (reference sequence). This CDR3 is built from 13 residues. The CDR3: CASSSEYSGTQYF. Written as DNA, the CDR3 is TGTGCCAGCAGCTCGGAGTATAGCGGTACGCAGTATTTT.

Comment on this clonotype: It may be a read error: a sequence one base away is much more abundant. The rearrangement links TRBV5-1 to TRBJ2-2; 8 bases align to TRBD2. This CDR3 is built from 15 residues. Looked up from germline, CDR1 is SGHRS and CDR2 is YFSETQ. The CDR3 protein is CASSLGGRNTGGLFF. The CDR3 nucleotides read TGCGCCAGCAGCTTGGGCGGGAGGAACACCGGGGGGCTGTTTTTT. The full variable domain, rest sourced from reference TRBV5-1 and TRBJ2-2, is KAGVTQTPRYLIKTRGQQVTLSCSPISGHRSVSWYQQTPGQGLQFLFEYFSETQRNKGNFPGRFSGRQFSNSRSEMNVSTLELGDSALYLCASSLGGRNTGGLFFGEGSRLTVL.

This clonotype occurred a few times. The V call is TRBV30, the J call TRBJ2-1, with 13 bases lining up with TRBD2. This CDR3 comprises 15 residues. J was trimmed by 8 bases and V by 3 bases; bases with no gene match: 7. Germline V gives CDR1 GTSNPN, CDR2 SVGIG (reference sequence). The CDR3 spells CAWSEGTSGIYEQFF. The DNA of the CDR3 is TGTGCCTGGAGCGAAGGGACTAGCGGGATCTATGAGCAGTTCTTC.

This clonotype has just a few counts. The chain is built from TRBV5-6 and TRBJ2-5, with unresolved D. V was pared by 3 bases and J by 1 base, with 10 bases between. Germline CDR1 SGHDT, CDR2 YYEEEE. The CDR3 totals 14 residues. The CDR3 spells CASSSLGIQETQYF. The CDR3 DNA sequence: TGTGCCAGCAGCTCCCTGGGAATCCAAGAGACCCAGTACTTC.

Points on this clonotype: This may stem from a read error, because a much larger clone lies one nucleotide away. The conserved closing phenylalanine or tryptophan is absent in this CDR3, likely reflecting a read error. V is TRBV20-1 and J is TRBJ2-3; D ambiguous. Trimming shortened V by 1 base and J by 7 bases, and 12 bases separated the two germline ends. The CDR3 totals 13 residues. Germline loops: CDR1 DFQATT, CDR2 SNEGSKA (reference sequence). CDR3 residues: CSARGDTSYTQYL. The DNA for the CDR3 is TGCAGTGCTAGAGGCGACACTTCGTATACGCAGTATCTT.

This clonotype was seen many times. This chain links TRBV6-2 or TRBV6-3 with TRBJ2-1; TRBD1 matches at 12 bases. After removal of 2 bases from V and 8 bases from J, the junction contained 7 bases not matched to a gene. The CDR3 sequence is 16 residues long. CDR1 and CDR2 from the germline V gene are MNHEY and SVGEGT. CDR3 in DNA: TGTGCCAGCAGTTACATGGGGACAGGGGGCGGCGATGAGCAGTTCTTC. Translating gives CASSYMGTGGGDEQFF.

The gene calls are TRBV20-1 and TRBJ1-2, with D maybe TRBD1 (6 bases). The CDR3 has 12 residues. CDR1 is DFQATT and CDR2 is SNEGSKA in the germline V gene (reference sequence). V lost 3 bases and J lost 8, with 13 bases in between. This CDR3 reads CSASVGAHGYTF. CDR3 in DNA: TGCAGTGCTAGTGTGGGGGCGCACGGCTACACCTTC.